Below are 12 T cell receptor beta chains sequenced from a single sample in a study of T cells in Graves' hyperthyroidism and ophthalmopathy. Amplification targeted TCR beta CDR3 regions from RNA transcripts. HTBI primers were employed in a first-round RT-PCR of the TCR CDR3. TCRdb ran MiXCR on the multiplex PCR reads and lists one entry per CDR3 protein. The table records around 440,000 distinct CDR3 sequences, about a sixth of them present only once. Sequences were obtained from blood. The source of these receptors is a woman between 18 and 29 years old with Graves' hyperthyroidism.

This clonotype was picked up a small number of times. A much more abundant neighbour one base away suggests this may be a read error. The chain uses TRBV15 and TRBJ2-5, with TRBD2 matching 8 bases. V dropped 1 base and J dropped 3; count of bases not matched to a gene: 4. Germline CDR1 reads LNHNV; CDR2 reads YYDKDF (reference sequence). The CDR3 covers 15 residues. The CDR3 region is CATSRGYGGEETQYF. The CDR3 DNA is TGTGCCACCAGCAGAGGTTACGGGGGGGAAGAGACCCAGTACTTC.

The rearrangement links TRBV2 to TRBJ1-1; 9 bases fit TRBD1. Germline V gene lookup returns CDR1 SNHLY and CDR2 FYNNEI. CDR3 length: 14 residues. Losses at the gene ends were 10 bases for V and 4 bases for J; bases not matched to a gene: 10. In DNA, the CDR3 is TGTGCCACCCCGGGACAGGGAGGGAGCACTGAAGCTTTCTTT. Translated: CATPGQGGSTEAFF.

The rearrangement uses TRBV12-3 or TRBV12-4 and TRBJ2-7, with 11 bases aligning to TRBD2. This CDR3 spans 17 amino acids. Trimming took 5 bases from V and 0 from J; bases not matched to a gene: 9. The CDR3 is CASSLTSGGQYSYEQYF. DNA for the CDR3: TGTGCCAGCAGTCTCACTAGCGGGGGTCAATACTCCTACGAGCAGTACTTC.

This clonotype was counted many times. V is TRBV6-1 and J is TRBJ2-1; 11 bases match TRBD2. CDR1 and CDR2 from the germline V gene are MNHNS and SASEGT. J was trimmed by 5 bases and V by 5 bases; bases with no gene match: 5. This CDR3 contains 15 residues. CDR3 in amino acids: CASSRSGRANNEQFF. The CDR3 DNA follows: TGTGCCAGCAGTCGTAGCGGGAGGGCCAACAATGAGCAGTTCTTC.

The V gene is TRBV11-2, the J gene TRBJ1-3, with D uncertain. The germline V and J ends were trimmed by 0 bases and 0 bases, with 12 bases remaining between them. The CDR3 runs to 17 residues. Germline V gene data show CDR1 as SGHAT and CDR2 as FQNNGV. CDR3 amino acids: CASSLESAVLSGNTIYF. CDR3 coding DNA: TGTGCCAGCAGCTTAGAGTCGGCAGTCCTCTCTGGAAACACCATATATTTT.

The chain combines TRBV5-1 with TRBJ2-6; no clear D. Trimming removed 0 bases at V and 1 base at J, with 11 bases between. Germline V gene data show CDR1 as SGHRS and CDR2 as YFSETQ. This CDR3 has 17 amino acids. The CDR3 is CASSLAALGSGANVLTF. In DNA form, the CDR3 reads TGCGCCAGCAGCTTGGCCGCTCTCGGGTCTGGGGCCAACGTCCTGACTTTC.

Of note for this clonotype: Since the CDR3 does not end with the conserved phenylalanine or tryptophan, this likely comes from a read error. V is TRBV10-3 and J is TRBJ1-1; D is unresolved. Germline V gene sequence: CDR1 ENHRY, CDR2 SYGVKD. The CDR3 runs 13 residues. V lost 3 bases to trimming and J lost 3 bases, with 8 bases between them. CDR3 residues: CAISDGAYTEAFL. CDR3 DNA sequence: TGTGCCATCAGTGATGGCGCCTACACTGAAGCTTTCCTT.

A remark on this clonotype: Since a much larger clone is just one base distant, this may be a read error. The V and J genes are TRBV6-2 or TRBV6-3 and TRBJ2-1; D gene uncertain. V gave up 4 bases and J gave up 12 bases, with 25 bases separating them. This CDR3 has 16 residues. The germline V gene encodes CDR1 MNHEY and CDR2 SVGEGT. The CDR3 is CASSLSQDAYVTGQFF. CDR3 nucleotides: TGTGCCAGCAGTTTAAGCCAGGACGCCTATGTCACGGGGCAGTTCTTC.

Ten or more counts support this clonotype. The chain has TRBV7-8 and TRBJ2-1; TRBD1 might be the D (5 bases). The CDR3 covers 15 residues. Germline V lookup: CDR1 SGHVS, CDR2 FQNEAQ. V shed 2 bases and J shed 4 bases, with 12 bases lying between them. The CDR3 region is CASSLTRVLYNEQFF. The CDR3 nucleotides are TGTGCCAGCAGCTTAACCAGGGTTCTGTACAATGAGCAGTTCTTC.

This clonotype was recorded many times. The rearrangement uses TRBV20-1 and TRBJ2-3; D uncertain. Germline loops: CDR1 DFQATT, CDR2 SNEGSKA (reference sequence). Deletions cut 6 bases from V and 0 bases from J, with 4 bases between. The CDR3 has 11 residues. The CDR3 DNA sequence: TGCAGTGCCCTAAGCACAGATACGCAGTATTTT. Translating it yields CSALSTDTQYF.

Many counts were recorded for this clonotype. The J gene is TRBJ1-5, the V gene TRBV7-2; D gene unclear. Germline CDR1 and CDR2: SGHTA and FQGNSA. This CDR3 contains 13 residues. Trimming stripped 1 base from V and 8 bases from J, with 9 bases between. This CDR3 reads CASSLDRRKPQHF. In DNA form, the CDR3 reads TGTGCCAGCAGCTTAGATAGGCGCAAGCCCCAGCATTTT. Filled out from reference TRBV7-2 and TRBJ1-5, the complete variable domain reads GAGVSQSPSNKVTEKGKDVELRCDPISGHTALYWYRQSLGQGLEFLIYFQGNSAPDKSGLPSDRFSAERTGGSVSTLTIQRTQQEDSAVYLCASSLDRRKPQHFGDGTRLSIL.

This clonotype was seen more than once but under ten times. CDR3 in amino acids: CSAEDGTSGKIGELFF. The CDR3 coding sequence is TGCAGTGCAGAGGACGGGACTAGCGGGAAGATCGGGGAGCTGTTTTTT. The V call is TRBV20-1, the J call TRBJ2-2; 13 positions agree with TRBD2. The CDR3 is 16 residues long. V shed 6 bases and J 7 bases; nucleotides not matched to a gene: 11. CDR1 and CDR2 (germline): DFQATT, SNEGSKA (reference sequence).